These T cell receptor beta chains were read from a single sample in a study of shared clonotypes between healthy human individuals. Measured with immunoSEQ multiplex PCR; TCRdb has only the in-frame clones, and not every one. The sample includes around 2.1 million clones, 90% to 96% seen only once; the top ten take less than 0.15%. Sequencing was done on a sample of naive CD4+ T cells sorted from blood. Source of these receptors: a man younger than 35 in good health. Each CDR3 is given with its conserved first and last residue. Each record gives: clone size, D gene, V gene, J gene, CDR3 DNA, CDR3 protein. D genes are given only for firm matches. Where a row states a size, it is once, few, many or the class of an expanded clone; other rows omit it.

size: -
D: -
V: TRBV2
J: TRBJ2-3
DNA: TGTGCCAGCAGTGCCCGGGAGAGAACCACAGATACGCAGTATTTT
CDR3: CASSARERTTDTQYF

size: -
D: -
V: TRBV7-6
J: TRBJ2-3
DNA: TGTGCCAGCAGCCCTACCGGGTCCAGCACAGATACGCAGTATTTT
CDR3: CASSPTGSSTDTQYF

size: -
D: TRBD1
V: TRBV10-3
J: TRBJ1-4
DNA: TGTGCCATCAGTCGGGACAGGGGAAACGAAAAACTGTTTTTT
CDR3: CAISRDRGNEKLFF

size: -
D: -
V: TRBV29-1
J: TRBJ2-7
DNA: TGCAGCGTTGATGCGGACAGCCCTCCTTACGAGCAGTACTTC
CDR3: CSVDADSPPYEQYF

size: -
D: TRBD1
V: TRBV28
J: TRBJ2-7
DNA: TGTGCCAGCAGTTTGCCGACAGGGCCCACCGAGCAGTACTTC
CDR3: CASSLPTGPTEQYF

size: -
D: -
V: TRBV10-1
J: TRBJ2-1
DNA: TGCGCCAGCAGTGAAATTAGCTCCTACAATGAGCAGTTCTTC
CDR3: CASSEISSYNEQFF

size: -
D: -
V: TRBV10-3
J: TRBJ2-7
DNA: TGTGCCATCAGTGAAGAGACTTTAACCTACGAGCAGTACTTC
CDR3: CAISEETLTYEQYF

size: once
D: -
V: TRBV7-2
J: TRBJ2-3
DNA: TGTGCCAGCAGCCCAACAGGCAGGGTTTTAGATACGCAGTATTTT
CDR3: CASSPTGRVLDTQYF

size: -
D: TRBD2
V: TRBV27
J: TRBJ2-2
DNA: TGTGCCAGCAGTGCGAGCGGGGGAAAGACCGGGGAGCTGTTTTTT
CDR3: CASSASGGKTGELFF

size: -
D: -
V: TRBV5-1
J: TRBJ2-3
DNA: TGCGCCAGCAGCCCCGGTCCAGGCGCAGATACGCAGTATTTT
CDR3: CASSPGPGADTQYF

size: -
D: -
V: TRBV11-2
J: TRBJ1-3
DNA: TGTGCCAGCAGCTTTAGCAGGGAATCAGACACCATATATTTT
CDR3: CASSFSRESDTIYF

size: -
D: TRBD2
V: TRBV7-9
J: TRBJ2-7
DNA: TGTGCCAGCAGCCGAACCGGGACTAGGTCCGAGCAGTACTTC
CDR3: CASSRTGTRSEQYF

size: -
D: -
V: TRBV9
J: TRBJ2-1
DNA: TGTGCCAGCGCCCCGGGGAGCTCCTACAATGAGCAGTTCTTC
CDR3: CASAPGSSYNEQFF

size: once
D: -
V: TRBV28
J: TRBJ1-1
DNA: TGTGCCAGCATGGCCAGAGGAACTGAAGCTTTCTTT
CDR3: CASMARGTEAFF

size: -
D: -
V: TRBV11-2
J: TRBJ1-2
DNA: TGTGCCAGCAACCAGCCGGGGGGTAACTATGGCTACACCTTC
CDR3: CASNQPGGNYGYTF